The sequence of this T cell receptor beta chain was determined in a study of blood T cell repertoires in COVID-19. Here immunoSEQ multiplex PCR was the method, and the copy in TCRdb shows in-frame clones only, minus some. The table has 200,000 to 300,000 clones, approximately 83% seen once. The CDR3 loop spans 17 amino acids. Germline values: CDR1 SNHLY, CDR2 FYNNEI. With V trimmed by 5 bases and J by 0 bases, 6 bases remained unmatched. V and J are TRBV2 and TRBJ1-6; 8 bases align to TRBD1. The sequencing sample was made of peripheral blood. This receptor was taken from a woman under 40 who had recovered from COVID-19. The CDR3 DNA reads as TGTGCCAGCAGTTCGTACAGGGGGAACTCCTATAATTCACCCCTCCACTTT. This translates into CASSSYRGNSYNSPLHF.